This T cell receptor (beta chain) was recovered during a study of blood T cell repertoires in COVID-19. V was clipped by 6 bases and J by 6 bases, with 14 bases between them. Germline assignment: CDR1 MDHEN and CDR2 SYDVKM. The CDR3 runs 13 residues. Only in-frame clones appear in the TCRdb table, and some are missing; sequencing was by immunoSEQ multiplex PCR. Among over 70,000 clones, 83% were seen once, and the ten largest hold about 6.9%. The receptor's source is a young man with COVID-19, enrolled during active disease. Sample: peripheral blood. The chain combines TRBV28 with TRBJ1-2; unclear D gene. CDR3 sequence reads: CASRITVADGYTF. In nucleotides, the CDR3 is TGTGCCAGCAGGATCACAGTGGCCGATGGCTACACCTTC.